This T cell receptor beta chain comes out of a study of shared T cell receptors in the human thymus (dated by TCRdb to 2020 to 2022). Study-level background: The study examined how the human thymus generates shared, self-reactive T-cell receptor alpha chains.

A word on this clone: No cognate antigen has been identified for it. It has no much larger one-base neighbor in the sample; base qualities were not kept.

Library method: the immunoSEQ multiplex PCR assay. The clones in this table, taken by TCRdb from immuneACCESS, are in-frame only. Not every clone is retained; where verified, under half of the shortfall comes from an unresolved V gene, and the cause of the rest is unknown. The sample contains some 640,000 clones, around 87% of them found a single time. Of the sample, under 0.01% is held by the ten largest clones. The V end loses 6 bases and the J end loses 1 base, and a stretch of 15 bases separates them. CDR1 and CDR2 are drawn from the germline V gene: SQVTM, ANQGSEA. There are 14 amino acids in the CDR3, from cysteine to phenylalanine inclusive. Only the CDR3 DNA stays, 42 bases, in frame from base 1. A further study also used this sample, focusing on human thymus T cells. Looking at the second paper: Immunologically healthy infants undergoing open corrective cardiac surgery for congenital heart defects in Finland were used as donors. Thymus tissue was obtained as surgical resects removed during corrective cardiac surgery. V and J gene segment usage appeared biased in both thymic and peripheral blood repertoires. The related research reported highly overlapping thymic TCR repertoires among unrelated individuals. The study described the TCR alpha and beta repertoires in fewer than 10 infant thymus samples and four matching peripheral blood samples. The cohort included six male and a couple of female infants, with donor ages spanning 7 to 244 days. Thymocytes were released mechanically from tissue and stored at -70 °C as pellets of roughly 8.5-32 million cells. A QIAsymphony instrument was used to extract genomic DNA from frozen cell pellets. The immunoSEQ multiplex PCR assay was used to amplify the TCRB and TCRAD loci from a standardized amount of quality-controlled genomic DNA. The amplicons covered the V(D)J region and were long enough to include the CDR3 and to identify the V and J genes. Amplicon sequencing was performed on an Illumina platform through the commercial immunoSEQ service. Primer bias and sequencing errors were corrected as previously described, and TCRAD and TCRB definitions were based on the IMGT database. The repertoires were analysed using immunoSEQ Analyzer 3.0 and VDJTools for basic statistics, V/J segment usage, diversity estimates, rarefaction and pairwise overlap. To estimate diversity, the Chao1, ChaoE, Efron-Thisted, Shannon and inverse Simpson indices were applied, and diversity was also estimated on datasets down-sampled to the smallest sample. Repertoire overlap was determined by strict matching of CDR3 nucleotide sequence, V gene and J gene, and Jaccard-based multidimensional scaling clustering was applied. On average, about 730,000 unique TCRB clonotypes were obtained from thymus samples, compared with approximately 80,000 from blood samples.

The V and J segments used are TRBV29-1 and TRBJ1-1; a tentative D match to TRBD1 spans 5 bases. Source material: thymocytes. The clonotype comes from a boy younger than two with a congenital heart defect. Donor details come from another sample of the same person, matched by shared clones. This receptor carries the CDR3 CSVGRGGGNTEAFF. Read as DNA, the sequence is TGCAGCGTCGGAAGGGGCGGTGGGAACACTGAAGCTTTCTTT.